These T cell receptor beta chains were read from a single sample in a study of OX40 agonist ivuxolimab in advanced cancers. Data came from immunoSEQ multiplex PCR; TCRdb stores just in-frame clones and leaves some out. The sample lists 50,000 to 70,000 clones; roughly nine tenths were seen once. Source: CD4+ or CD8+ T cells sorted from blood, taken in a trial of the OX40 agonist ivuxolimab. Source of these receptors: an adult with an advanced solid tumor such as melanoma, head and neck, liver or kidney cancer. Both conserved end residues are part of each CDR3. The order of the fields is CDR3 DNA, CDR3 protein, D gene, J gene, clone size, V gene. D genes are given only for firm matches. The size entry is marked missing in some rows and otherwise reads once, few, many or a size class.

DNA: TGCAGCGTTGAAACCCCCGCTCTTCGCGGCTACACCTTC; CDR3: CSVETPALRGYTF; D: NA; J: TRBJ1-2; size: NA; V: TRBV29-1
DNA: TGTGCCAGCAGCTCAGGGGGGGCAGGAGATACGCAGTATTTT; CDR3: CASSSGGAGDTQYF; D: NA; J: TRBJ2-3; size: NA; V: TRBV9
DNA: TGTGCCAGCGGGGGGTCCGGCACAGATACGCAGTATTTT; CDR3: CASGGSGTDTQYF; D: TRBD2; J: TRBJ2-3; size: NA; V: TRBV19
DNA: TGTGCCAGCAGCCCTTCGCGGGCGGACACCGGGGAGCTGTTTTTT; CDR3: CASSPSRADTGELFF; D: NA; J: TRBJ2-2; size: NA; V: TRBV5-4
DNA: TGTGCCAGCACTCGGCGGGACACAAATTACAATGAGCAGTTCTTC; CDR3: CASTRRDTNYNEQFF; D: NA; J: TRBJ2-1; size: NA; V: TRBV27
DNA: TGTGCCAGCACAACAGTCCAGAGGTCCGTTCAGCCCCAGCATTTT; CDR3: CASTTVQRSVQPQHF; D: NA; J: TRBJ1-5; size: NA; V: TRBV28
DNA: TGTGCCTGGAGTGCAGAGAGCGGGGAGACCCAGTACTTC; CDR3: CAWSAESGETQYF; D: NA; J: TRBJ2-5; size: NA; V: TRBV30
DNA: TGTGCCAGTAGGGACAGCCTCAATCAGCCCCAGCATTTT; CDR3: CASRDSLNQPQHF; D: NA; J: TRBJ1-5; size: NA; V: TRBV19
DNA: TGTGCCAGCAGCCCGTTTGGAGTAGAAGCTTTCTTT; CDR3: CASSPFGVEAFF; D: NA; J: TRBJ1-1; size: few; V: TRBV7-7
DNA: TGCAGCGTTGAGGAGTACACCGGGGAGCTGTTTTTT; CDR3: CSVEEYTGELFF; D: NA; J: TRBJ2-2; size: NA; V: TRBV29-1
DNA: TGTGCCAGCAGTGAGGTTGCAGATACGCAGTATTTT; CDR3: CASSEVADTQYF; D: NA; J: TRBJ2-3; size: NA; V: TRBV2
DNA: TGTGCCAGCAGTTCCTGGGGAGATGAGCAGTTCTTC; CDR3: CASSSWGDEQFF; D: NA; J: TRBJ2-1; size: NA; V: TRBV27
DNA: TGTGCAAGTCGCTTAGCGCTAGCGGGGCCACAAGAGACCCAGTACTTC; CDR3: CASRLALAGPQETQYF; D: NA; J: TRBJ2-5; size: NA; V: TRBV12-2
DNA: TGTGCCAGCAGTTGGACAGGGAAGGTTGGCTACACCTTC; CDR3: CASSWTGKVGYTF; D: TRBD1; J: TRBJ1-2; size: NA; V: TRBV27
DNA: TGTGCCAGCAGGACCCCTCGATGGGGCTATGGCTACACCTTC; CDR3: CASRTPRWGYGYTF; D: NA; J: TRBJ1-2; size: NA; V: TRBV6-1
DNA: TGCGCCAGCAGTCAAGGGTATTTT; CDR3: CASSQGYF; D: NA; J: TRBJ2-3; size: NA; V: TRBV23-1
DNA: TGTGCCAGCAGTTACGGGCCAGGTCGCTCCTACGAGCAGTACTTC; CDR3: CASSYGPGRSYEQYF; D: NA; J: TRBJ2-7; size: once; V: TRBV6-5
DNA: TGTGCCAGCAGTTTCGGACAGGGCGCGGAAGCTTTCTTT; CDR3: CASSFGQGAEAFF; D: TRBD1; J: TRBJ1-1; size: NA; V: TRBV27
DNA: TGTGCCAGCAGCGTATCGGGGGGTTTAGGAAAGCAGTTCTTC; CDR3: CASSVSGGLGKQFF; D: TRBD2; J: TRBJ2-1; size: NA; V: TRBV9
DNA: TGTGCCAGCAGTTTACTAGGGTCCGGGGAGCTGTTTTTT; CDR3: CASSLLGSGELFF; D: NA; J: TRBJ2-2; size: NA; V: TRBV27
DNA: TGTGCCAGCAGCTTAGGGGCAGGTAATGAAAAACTGTTTTTT; CDR3: CASSLGAGNEKLFF; D: NA; J: TRBJ1-4; size: NA; V: TRBV13
DNA: TGTGCCAGCAGTATGCAGGGGCAGGGCGGGGAGCTGTTTTTT; CDR3: CASSMQGQGGELFF; D: NA; J: TRBJ2-2; size: NA; V: TRBV28
DNA: TGTGCCAGCAGTTTGGCCCGAGCGAGGGACGCTAACTATGGCTACACCTTC; CDR3: CASSLARARDANYGYTF; D: NA; J: TRBJ1-2; size: NA; V: TRBV27
DNA: TGTGCCAGCAGCCCCCAGTTGGGAGGTGAAGCTTTCTTT; CDR3: CASSPQLGGEAFF; D: NA; J: TRBJ1-1; size: once; V: TRBV7-3
DNA: TGTGCCAGCAGTACTCCGGACAGGGTGGCCTACAATGAGCAGTTCTTC; CDR3: CASSTPDRVAYNEQFF; D: TRBD1; J: TRBJ2-1; size: NA; V: TRBV27
DNA: TGTGCCAGCAGCTTCGGATTCCCCGTGGCTGAAGCTTTCTTT; CDR3: CASSFGFPVAEAFF; D: NA; J: TRBJ1-1; size: NA; V: TRBV5-6
DNA: TGTGCCAGCAGCTTACACGGGACAGGGAGCTCCTACGAGCGGTACTTC; CDR3: CASSLHGTGSSYERYF; D: TRBD1; J: TRBJ2-7; size: NA; V: TRBV27
DNA: TGTGCCAGCAGCTTCAGGGGCGGGTCCACTGAAGCTTTCTTT; CDR3: CASSFRGGSTEAFF; D: NA; J: TRBJ1-1; size: NA; V: TRBV5-4
DNA: TGTGCCAGCAGCCTCTTGGGGGATTCACCCCTCCACTTT; CDR3: CASSLLGDSPLHF; D: NA; J: TRBJ1-6; size: NA; V: TRBV14
DNA: TGTGCCAGCAGTGCGGGACTAGTCCATGAGCAGTTCTTC; CDR3: CASSAGLVHEQFF; D: TRBD2; J: TRBJ2-1; size: NA; V: TRBV27
DNA: TGCAGCGTTGTAGGCCCACCGGAGGAGACCCAGTACTTC; CDR3: CSVVGPPEETQYF; D: NA; J: TRBJ2-5; size: NA; V: TRBV29-1
DNA: TGTGCCAGCAGCGCTCTGGACAGGAGCTCCTACGAGCAGTACTTC; CDR3: CASSALDRSSYEQYF; D: TRBD1; J: TRBJ2-7; size: NA; V: TRBV27
DNA: TGTGCCAGCAGTTTATCGGCAGGCCAAAGCGGCTACACCTTC; CDR3: CASSLSAGQSGYTF; D: NA; J: TRBJ1-2; size: once; V: TRBV27
DNA: TGTGCCAGCAGCTTGGGCGCCTACGAGCAGTACTTC; CDR3: CASSLGAYEQYF; D: NA; J: TRBJ2-7; size: once; V: TRBV5-4
DNA: TGTGCCAGCAGCTTTTGGACTAGCGGGGGGCAGCGTGAGCAGTTCTTC; CDR3: CASSFWTSGGQREQFF; D: TRBD2; J: TRBJ2-1; size: NA; V: TRBV5-6
DNA: TGTGCCAGCAGTAATCGGCGGGTGTGGAAATCCGAGCAGTACTTC; CDR3: CASSNRRVWKSEQYF; D: NA; J: TRBJ2-7; size: once; V: TRBV27
DNA: TGCGCCAGCAGCCCTACTGAGGGGGAGTCAGCTGAAGCTTTCTTT; CDR3: CASSPTEGESAEAFF; D: NA; J: TRBJ1-1; size: NA; V: TRBV4-1
DNA: TGTGCCAGCAGCTTGGTTCACAGGGTGAACACTGAAGCTTTCTTT; CDR3: CASSLVHRVNTEAFF; D: NA; J: TRBJ1-1; size: NA; V: TRBV5-6
DNA: TGTGCCAGCAGCGCAGTGGGGGACACTGAAGCTTTCTTT; CDR3: CASSAVGDTEAFF; D: NA; J: TRBJ1-1; size: once; V: TRBV11-2
DNA: TGTGCCAGTAGTATTGGACAGGGAATCTCCTACGAGCAGTACTTC; CDR3: CASSIGQGISYEQYF; D: TRBD1; J: TRBJ2-7; size: NA; V: TRBV19
DNA: TGTGCCAGCAGCTTAAGTGTCCAAGAGACCCAGTACTTC; CDR3: CASSLSVQETQYF; D: NA; J: TRBJ2-5; size: NA; V: TRBV13
DNA: TGTGCCAGCAGTTTTTCAATGAACACTGAAGCTTTCTTT; CDR3: CASSFSMNTEAFF; D: NA; J: TRBJ1-1; size: NA; V: TRBV27
DNA: TGTGCCAGCAGGACAGGGGATGGCTACACCTTC; CDR3: CASRTGDGYTF; D: TRBD1; J: TRBJ1-2; size: NA; V: TRBV6-5
DNA: TGTGCCTGGAGTGGACTAGCGGGATACAATGAGCAGTTCTTC; CDR3: CAWSGLAGYNEQFF; D: TRBD2; J: TRBJ2-1; size: NA; V: TRBV30
DNA: TGTGCCAGCAGCAAGGGACAAGGCTTCTACGAGCAGTACTTC; CDR3: CASSKGQGFYEQYF; D: NA; J: TRBJ2-7; size: NA; V: TRBV7-8
DNA: TGTGTCATGGGGCCAGTCCCAGATTATACTCAAAATTTTTATGGGGAATGTGAAAAACTGTTTTTT; CDR3: CVMGPVPDYTQNFYGECEKLFF; D: NA; J: TRBJ1-4; size: NA; V: TRBV7-5
DNA: TGTGCCAGCAGCCACGGAAGCCTTTGGACTGAAGCTTTCTTT; CDR3: CASSHGSLWTEAFF; D: NA; J: TRBJ1-1; size: NA; V: TRBV14
DNA: TGTGCCAGCAGTTTTTCGGGGATAGGAAGCACAGATACGCAGTATTTT; CDR3: CASSFSGIGSTDTQYF; D: NA; J: TRBJ2-3; size: NA; V: TRBV27